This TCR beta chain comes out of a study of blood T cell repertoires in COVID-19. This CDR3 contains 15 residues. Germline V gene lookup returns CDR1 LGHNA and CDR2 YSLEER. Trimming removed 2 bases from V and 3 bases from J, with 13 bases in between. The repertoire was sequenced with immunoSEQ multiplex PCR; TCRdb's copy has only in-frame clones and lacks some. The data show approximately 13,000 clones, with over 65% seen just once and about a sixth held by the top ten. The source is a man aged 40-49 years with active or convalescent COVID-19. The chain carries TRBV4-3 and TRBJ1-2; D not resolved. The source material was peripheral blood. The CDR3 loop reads CASSQRTEADYGYTF. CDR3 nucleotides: TGCGCCAGCAGCCAACGGACGGAAGCGGACTATGGCTACACCTTC.